The 8 T cell receptor beta chains below all came from one sample that was sequenced in a study of ipilimumab plus nivolumab after autologous stem cell transplantation. TCRdb's table, derived via immunoSEQ multiplex PCR, lists solely in-frame clones and lacks some. The repertoire includes more than 20,000 clones, 77% of them detected once, and about a fifth sits in the top ten. The input for sequencing was PBMCs, taken in a trial of ipilimumab plus nivolumab as post-transplant consolidation. All receptors come from a male donor with diffuse large B-cell lymphoma.

J is TRBJ2-5 and V is TRBV2; the match to TRBD2 covers 7 bases. CDR3 length equals 14 residues. Losses at the gene ends were 6 bases for V and 1 base for J; bases not matched to a gene: 5. Germline V gives CDR1 SNHLY, CDR2 FYNNEI. CDR3 coding DNA: TGTGCCAGCAGGCGGGGGACGTCCCAAGAGACCCAGTACTTC. This encodes CASRRGTSQETQYF.

The V call is TRBV19, the J call TRBJ1-5; D uncertain. V gave up 4 bases and J gave up 4 bases, with 8 bases separating them. The length of the CDR3 is 13 residues. Germline V gene lookup returns CDR1 LNHDA and CDR2 SQIVND (reference sequence). In nucleotides, the CDR3 is TGTGCCAGTAGTAATGACCCTAATCAGCCCCAGCATTTT. The encoded protein is CASSNDPNQPQHF.

The rearrangement links TRBV10-3 to TRBJ2-1, with unresolved D. The V end was cut by 10 bases, the J end by 5 bases, with 15 bases between. This CDR3 has 13 residues. Looked up from germline, CDR1 is ENHRY and CDR2 is SYGVKD. The CDR3 loop is CATYSRADNEQFF. The CDR3 DNA reads as TGTGCCACTTACTCCCGGGCGGACAATGAGCAGTTCTTC.

V usage is TRBV7-2 and J usage is TRBJ2-5; possible D gene TRBD2, 5 bases. Trimming took 5 bases from V and 6 from J, leaving 13 bases between them. This CDR3 spans 13 amino acids. The V gene's germline CDR1 is SGHTA and CDR2 FQGNSA. DNA of the CDR3: TGTGCCAGCAGCCAGAGGGCAGGAAAGACCCAGTACTTC. It codes for CASSQRAGKTQYF.

The V call is TRBV9, the J call TRBJ2-7; TRBD1 matches 8 bases. V dropped 3 bases and J dropped 3; count of bases not matched to a gene: 5. The CDR3 is 14 amino acids. Germline V gene lookup returns CDR1 SGDLS and CDR2 YYNGEE. CDR3 nucleotides: TGTGCCAGCAGCGCCGACGGACAGGGCTACGAGCAGTACTTC. Its translation: CASSADGQGYEQYF.

V gene TRBV9 combines with J gene TRBJ2-5; D might be TRBD2 (5 bases). This CDR3 is 16 amino acids long. V was cut by 3 bases and J by 2 bases, with 17 bases left in between. The germline V gene has CDR1 SGDLS and CDR2 YYNGEE. The CDR3 bases are TGTGCCAGCAGCGCCTCTAGCCTGGGTGGGCAAGAGACCCAGTACTTC. Amino acids: CASSASSLGGQETQYF.

The V call is TRBV7-9, the J call TRBJ2-7, with TRBD1 identical over 8 bases. J lost 4 bases, V lost 5 bases, and 13 bases had no gene match. The length of the CDR3 is 16 residues. Per germline, CDR1 SEHNR and CDR2 FQNEAQ (reference sequence). As DNA, the CDR3 is TGTGCCAGCAGCGGGGCCCGGGGCAGGGGGCAATACGAGCAGTACTTC. Translating gives CASSGARGRGQYEQYF.

V gene TRBV4-2 combines with J gene TRBJ2-1, with 7 bases aligning to TRBD1. The ends lost 2 bases at V and 12 bases at J; junction bases unmatched: 7. Germline lookup yields CDR1 LGHNA and CDR2 YNFKEQ. The CDR3 covers 13 residues. CDR3 nucleotides: TGTGCCAGCAGCCAATCCCGGACAGGCGGGCAGTTCTTC. Its protein is CASSQSRTGGQFF.